The text below deals with one T cell receptor (beta chain). Some clones are missing from TCRdb's copy, which holds only in-frame ones; the method was immunoSEQ multiplex PCR. The sample includes 500,000 to 850,000 clones, approximately 89% of them seen just once. The data originate from a study of shared T cell receptors in the human thymus. Deletions cut 2 bases from V and 0 bases from J, with 13 bases between. Germline assignment: CDR1 MNHEY and CDR2 SVGAGI. The CDR3 length is 16 residues. These data were also reused for a study on human thymus T cells. This second report adds: Corrective cardiac operations yielded the resected thymus tissue.

Sequenced sample: thymocytes. The chain links TRBV6-5 to TRBJ2-5; no reliable D call. The receptor was derived from a boy under three years old with a congenital heart defect. The CDR3 here is CASSYGSRDNQETQYF. CDR3 sequence (DNA): TGTGCCAGCAGTTACGGTAGCCGAGATAACCAAGAGACCCAGTACTTC.